This T cell receptor beta chain was found in a study of blood T cell repertoires in COVID-19. Ages ranged from roughly 18 to 95 years, with residence in under 25 US areas. Sequencing was performed with immunoSEQ multiplex PCR; in TCRdb, only in-frame clones are kept and a portion is missing. The data show fewer than 400,000 clones, 85% to 90% seen once. This TCR was sampled from a man younger than 40 who had recovered from COVID-19. Source material: PBMCs or T cells enriched from blood (not recorded which).

CDR3 sequence: CASSSGTGNNLHPQHF. The CDR3 nucleotides are TGTGCCAGCTCATCGGGGACAGGTAATAATCTTCATCCCCAGCATTTT. The chain recombines TRBV18 with TRBJ1-5, with 8 bases lining up with TRBD1. CDR3 size: 16 residues. Germline-derived CDR1 and CDR2 are KGHSH and LQKENI. J was trimmed by 10 bases and V by 5 bases; bases with no gene match: 16.